This T cell receptor (beta chain) was identified in a study of human T cells and chemical hapten exposure. The time point here: patch test 2, 6 weeks after DPC sensitization. Treatment meaning: therapeutic diphenylcyclopropenone sensitization with weekly scalp DPC. Total RNA extraction was carried out from unfractionated whole blood. This clonotype occurred many times. Germline V gives CDR1 SGHVS, CDR2 FNYEAQ. V lost 2 bases and J lost 7, with 15 bases in between. There are 14 residues in the CDR3. TCRdb processed the RACE reads anew with MiXCR; each CDR3 protein has one entry. The sample shows around 42,000 distinct CDR3 sequences, approximately 9.6% of them seen only once.

J is TRBJ2-7 and V is TRBV7-6; possible D gene TRBD1, 6 bases. The origin of this receptor is a woman in her 30s with alopecia areata. Some clones in this sample may be carry-over from other donors' samples. This specimen consisted of whole blood, obtained in connection with sensitization to the hapten diphenylcyclopropenone (DPC). CDR3 residues: CASSLRQGLGEQYF. The CDR3 DNA follows: TGTGCCAGCAGCTTAAGGCAGGGGTTGGGGGAGCAGTACTTC. Using reference TRBV7-6 and TRBJ2-7 for the parts outside the CDR3, the full variable domain is GAGVSQSPRYKVTKRGQDVALRCDPISGHVSLYWYRQALGQGPEFLTYFNYEAQQDKSGLPNDRFSAERPEGSISTLTIQRTEQRDSAMYRCASSLRQGLGEQYFGPGTRLTVT.